This TCR beta chain was documented in a study of CD8 T cells in ankylosing spondylitis (dated by TCRdb to 2016 to 2017). Turning to the overall study: The study set out to find disease-linked TCR variants by profiling T cell receptor beta repertoires in ankylosing spondylitis patients and healthy donors. In total, the full study cohort was made up of 85 to 140 healthy donors and 25 or so ankylosing spondylitis patients. Peripheral blood samples were taken, and synovial fluid was additionally collected from ankylosing spondylitis patients.

For sequencing, an Illumina HiSeq 2500 was employed. Quantitative 5'-RACE with molecular barcodes was used to prepare TCR beta libraries. The authors' pipeline ran thus. Disease-linked TCR variants were identified with a new computational method built on a probabilistic model of VDJ rearrangement. Through fastp at Q25 and MiXCR, TCRdb rebuilt clones from the public reads, retaining in-frame beta chains. Identical CDR3 proteins give one entry, which carries the most common genes and DNA. Clone size and V and J calls follow TCRdb, not the original study. The sample table shows some 200,000 distinct CDR3 sequences, and 9.5% to 15% are seen once. Clones ranked in the top ten supply 15% to 20% of the sample. The study at large found these results: A TCR beta motif made up of eight or nine highly homologous amino acid variants appeared to be characteristic of blood from ankylosing spondylitis patients. The disease-linked clones were reported to be significantly enriched in matched synovial fluid samples from ankylosing spondylitis patients. The disease-linked clones showed a CD8+ phenotype and occurred at relatively low frequencies in peripheral blood. Some motif variants had previously been reported in the synovial fluid and blood of reactive arthritis patients, which suggests shared mechanisms of disease initiation.

V has 0 bases trimmed and J has 3 bases trimmed; junction bases matching no gene number 4. Taken from cysteine to phenylalanine, the CDR3 has 16 residues. Only the CDR3 region is kept as DNA, spanning 48 bases read in frame from base 1. For CDR1 and CDR2, the germline V gene lists SGHAT and FQNNGV. A remark on this clonotype: Its antigen remains unidentified. The record has no base qualities; no much larger clone is one base away.

Here the chain combines TRBV11-2 and TRBJ2-7, with 11 bases aligning to TRBD2. This receptor was taken from a male donor with ankylosing spondylitis or in good health (not recorded which). Specimen: blood, either unsorted or a sorted T cell fraction (not recorded which). The CDR3 region has the sequence CASSLDALAGGYEQYF. In nucleotides, the sequence is TGTGCCAGCAGCTTAGATGCGCTAGCGGGGGGCTACGAGCAGTACTTC.